A single sample gave rise to the 21 T cell receptor beta chains below, sequenced in a study of cytomegalovirus exposure and HLA in healthy donors (dated by TCRdb to 2015 to 2018). The library was prepared using the immunoSEQ multiplex PCR assay. For the multiplex PCR, a mixture combining 60 forward primers for TCR Vbeta segments and 13 reverse primers for TCR Jbeta segments was used. Imported from immuneACCESS, the table was reduced by TCRdb to in-frame sequences with V and J called. These copies leave out some clones; in studies compared against another copy, an unresolved V gene accounts for under half, and the cause of the remainder is not known. In this sample the table shows around 65,000 clones, approximately 70% of which occur a single time. The top ten hold about 17% of the sample. Sample: PBMCs. Receptors originate from a man aged 35 to 55 in good health and CMV-seropositive.

This sequence joins TRBV12-5 and TRBJ2-7; TRBD1 matches 8 bases. The CDR3 loop spans 15 amino acids. The germline V gene has CDR1 LGHNT and CDR2 FRNRAP. V shed 6 bases, J shed 2 bases, and the junction held 9 bases outside the gene matches. The CDR3 DNA is TGTGCTAGTGGCCTCCCCGGACAGGGAACCTACGAGCAGTACTTC. Translation gives CASGLPGQGTYEQYF.

This clone was observed a handful of times. This chain's CDR3 is CASSLEVGGPVNEQFF. Here the CDR3 DNA reads TGTGCCAGCAGCTTAGAGGTGGGGGGGCCCGTTAATGAGCAGTTCTTC. The chain employs TRBV7-6 and TRBJ2-1; D might be TRBD2 (7 bases). Germline lookup yields CDR1 SGHVS and CDR2 FNYEAQ. This CDR3 spans 16 amino acids. V lost 1 base and J 7 bases, leaving 17 bases between the germline ends.

This chain uses TRBV4-1 with TRBJ1-4; TRBD1 might be the D (6 bases). Germline assignment: CDR1 MGHRA and CDR2 YSYEKL. CDR3 length: 12 amino acids. V lost 4 bases to trimming and J lost 8 bases, with 8 bases between them. The CDR3 sequence is CASSPDREKLFF. CDR3 nucleotides: TGCGCCAGCAGCCCTGACAGGGAAAAACTGTTTTTT.

V usage is TRBV9 and J usage is TRBJ1-2; D gene unclear. CDR3 length: 17 residues. Germline V gene data show CDR1 as SGDLS and CDR2 as YYNGEE. The ends were cut back, 4 bases at V and 3 bases at J, with 22 bases in the middle. The CDR3 DNA is TGTGCCAGCAGCCCCCCATTAGTGCGGCCGCGTGACTATGGCTACACCTTC. It yields the protein CASSPPLVRPRDYGYTF.

This clone was picked up a small number of times. V usage is TRBV11-3 and J usage is TRBJ2-3, with 11 bases aligning to TRBD2. There are 16 residues in the CDR3. Trimming cost V 5 bases and J 0 bases; bases outside gene matches: 4. Germline-derived CDR1 and CDR2 are SGHNT and YENEEA. For the CDR3, the DNA is TGTGCCAGCAGCGCCGGGACTAGCGGTAGCACAGATACGCAGTATTTT. This encodes CASSAGTSGSTDTQYF.

This clone occurred a few times. The junction departs from germline at one end; a sequencing error may be responsible. This sequence joins TRBV19 and TRBJ1-2; D unresolved. The CDR3 consists of 15 residues. Germline V gene sequence: CDR1 LNHDA, CDR2 SQIVND (reference sequence). The CDR3 sequence: CASSNVALGEYGYTF. The CDR3, as DNA: TGTGCCAGCAGTAACGTGGCTCTCGGGGAATATGGCTACACCTTC.

The genes are TRBV11-2 and TRBJ1-2; D is undetermined. The germline V gene encodes CDR1 SGHAT and CDR2 FQNNGV. The length of the CDR3 is 15 residues. V was pared by 3 bases and J by 5 bases, with 16 bases between. The CDR3 sequence: CASSFFRSASYGYTF. In DNA, the CDR3 is TGTGCCAGCAGCTTTTTCCGCAGCGCGAGTTATGGCTACACCTTC.

This clone came up a few times. The chain carries TRBV2 and TRBJ2-5; 9 bases match TRBD2. In germline, CDR1 is SNHLY, CDR2 FYNNEI. CDR3 length equals 14 residues. J was trimmed by 2 bases and V by 7 bases; bases with no gene match: 5. The CDR3 spells CASNLAGTQETQYF. CDR3 DNA: TGTGCCAGCAACCTAGCGGGAACACAAGAGACCCAGTACTTC.

This clone has a single count. The chain carries TRBV15 and TRBJ2-7, with 14 nucleotides matching TRBD2. V lost 5 bases, J lost 6 bases, and 3 bases stayed unmatched. CDR1 and CDR2 from the germline V gene are LNHNV and YYDKDF (reference sequence). The CDR3 has 14 amino acids. The CDR3 reads CATSEGLAGVEQYF. The DNA of the CDR3 is TGTGCCACCAGCGAGGGACTAGCGGGAGTCGAGCAGTACTTC.

The chain carries TRBV4-1 and TRBJ2-4; TRBD1 matches at 8 bases. The CDR3 is 14 residues long. Germline CDR1 reads MGHRA; CDR2 reads YSYEKL. V was pared by 4 bases and J by 4 bases, with 3 bases of the junction left unmatched. CDR3 sequence reads: CASSPGQEKNIQYF. CDR3 DNA sequence: TGCGCCAGCAGCCCGGGACAGGAGAAAAACATTCAGTACTTC.

About this clone: Its ends do not fully match the called genes, so a read error is possible. This sequence joins TRBV7-9 and TRBJ1-2; 8 positions agree with TRBD1. The CDR3 is 13 residues long. Germline-derived CDR1 and CDR2 are SEHNR and FQNEAQ (reference sequence). CDR3 amino acids: CSSSIGQGYGYTF. CDR3 DNA sequence: TGTTCCAGCAGCATTGGACAGGGCTATGGCTACACCTTC.

The chain has TRBV7-6 and TRBJ1-2; 8 bases agree with TRBD1. The germline gives CDR1 SGHVS, CDR2 FNYEAQ. This CDR3 contains 13 residues. V gave up 5 bases and J gave up 4 bases; unmatched junction bases: 3. The CDR3 region is CASSQGQVYGYTF. The CDR3 DNA reads TGTGCCAGCAGCCAGGGACAGGTCTATGGCTACACCTTC.

V gene TRBV6-5 combines with J gene TRBJ2-2; the D gene is possibly TRBD1 (6 bases). The length of the CDR3 is 12 residues. V lost 6 bases and J 9 bases, leaving 11 bases between the germline ends. Germline loops: CDR1 MNHEY, CDR2 SVGAGI. CDR3 in DNA: TGTGCCAGCAGGGACAGTGGACGGGAGCTGTTTTTT. This encodes CASRDSGRELFF.

This chain connects TRBV9 to TRBJ2-7; 7 bases map to TRBD1. The CDR3 has 14 residues. CDR1 and CDR2 from the germline V gene are SGDLS and YYNGEE. With 2 bases clipped from V and 2 bases from J, the junction kept 4 bases outside the gene matches. The CDR3 spells CASSVQDRAYEQYF. The CDR3, as DNA: TGTGCCAGCAGCGTCCAAGACAGGGCCTACGAGCAGTACTTC.

The chain recombines TRBV6-9 with TRBJ1-5; 11 bases match TRBD1. The germline V gene encodes CDR1 MNHGY and CDR2 SVAAGI. This CDR3 has 15 amino acids. V lost 4 bases, J lost 5 bases, and 4 bases stayed unmatched. CDR3 nucleotides: TGTGCCAGCAGTTCACGGACAGGGGGCGATCAGCCCCAGCATTTT. It yields the protein CASSSRTGGDQPQHF.

V gene TRBV6-5 combines with J gene TRBJ2-7; TRBD1 aligns across 7 bases. This CDR3 is 14 amino acids long. V was clipped by 10 bases and J by 3 bases; unmatched bases: 12. Germline values: CDR1 MNHEY, CDR2 SVGAGI. CDR3 sequence: CATRSGDSYYEQYF. CDR3 in DNA: TGTGCCACCAGAAGTGGGGACAGCTACTACGAGCAGTACTTC.

The DNA for the CDR3 is TGTGCCAGCAGTTACTCGTACGGAGCTAACTATGGCTACACCTTC. It specifies CASSYSYGANYGYTF. V and J are TRBV6-5 and TRBJ1-2, with D uncertain. Germline CDR1 reads MNHEY; CDR2 reads SVGAGI. The CDR3 sequence is 15 residues long. The V gene lost 0 bases and the J gene lost 0 bases, with 8 bases spanning the gap.

The chain employs TRBV19 and TRBJ2-7; D gene ambiguous. The germline V gene encodes CDR1 LNHDA and CDR2 SQIVND (reference sequence). The CDR3 spans 14 residues. Trimming took off 9 bases at V and 2 bases at J, with 17 bases between the two ends. CDR3 sequence (DNA): TGTGCCAGCCAGAGAAAAAATGGGCCCTACGAGCAGTACTTC. Its protein product is CASQRKNGPYEQYF. The entire variable domain, with the rest obtained from reference TRBV19 and TRBJ2-7, is as follows: DGGITQSPKYLFRKEGQNVTLSCEQNLNHDAMYWYRQDPGQGLRLIYYSQIVNDFQKGDIAEGYSVSREKKESFPLTVTSAQKNPTAFYLCASQRKNGPYEQYFGPGTRLTVT.

This clone has more than one count but fewer than ten. The rearrangement joins TRBV4-1 to TRBJ2-3; 7 nucleotides align to TRBD1. Trimming cost V 6 bases and J 6 bases; bases outside gene matches: 3. The CDR3 has 12 residues. The germline V gene encodes CDR1 MGHRA and CDR2 YSYEKL. The CDR3 region is CASSSQGDTQYF. The CDR3 DNA follows: TGCGCCAGCAGTTCACAGGGGGATACGCAGTATTTT.

In this sample, this clone turned up a few times. CDR3 protein: CASSYSDRAGNTIYF. As DNA, the CDR3 is TGTGCCAGCAGTTATTCCGACAGGGCTGGAAACACCATATATTTT. The rearrangement uses TRBV6-5 and TRBJ1-3; 7 bases are a match to TRBD1. The CDR3 extends over 15 amino acids. V shed 3 bases, J shed 2 bases, and the junction held 4 bases outside the gene matches. The V gene's germline CDR1 is MNHEY and CDR2 SVGAGI.

The V call is TRBV6-5, the J call TRBJ1-3, with a weak D call TRBD1 (5 bases). The germline V and J ends were trimmed by 6 bases and 3 bases, with 9 bases remaining between them. Germline V lookup: CDR1 MNHEY, CDR2 SVGAGI. This CDR3 has 13 residues. This CDR3 is CASRRGLGNTIYF. The DNA for the CDR3 is TGTGCCAGCAGACGGGGACTTGGAAACACCATATATTTT.